Reported below is one TCR beta chain. How the authors handled the data: Scientists estimated how many nucleated cells there were by amplifying reference gene primers. Assay: immunoSEQ multiplex PCR; the TCRdb copy retains only in-frame clones and omits some. Clone size and the V and J calls come from that table; the DNA yielded D and trimming. Of approximately 38,000 clones in the sample, about 94% are singletons; the top ten hold roughly 4%. This record comes from a study of blood T cell repertoires in COVID-19. Whole-study context: Acute and convalescent COVID-19 samples came from the United States, Italy and Spain. PBMCs, B-cell-depleted T cells, or T cells provided the cDNA or gDNA that made up the material.

The V and J ends lost 3 bases and 8 bases, in that order; junction bases with no gene match: 3. The CDR3 runs 12 residues. From germline, CDR1 is PRHDT and CDR2 FYEKMQ (reference sequence). This TCR was recovered from a human donor with active COVID-19. The donor label of this sample is uncertain. The chain joins TRBV13 to TRBJ1-1; 7 bases match TRBD1. The sequencing sample was made of peripheral blood. The CDR3 is CASSFRQGEAFF. The DNA of the CDR3 is TGTGCCAGCAGCTTCCGACAGGGAGAAGCTTTCTTT.